This entry lists 13 T cell receptor beta chains sequenced from one sample in a study of shared T cell receptors in the human thymus. This table comes from immunoSEQ multiplex PCR, and its TCRdb copy is limited to in-frame clones, with some not included. The data contain roughly 560,000 clones, approximately 80% of them singletons. This sample was shared with a second study, whose subject was human thymus T cells.

The sequenced material came from thymocytes. The receptors come from a boy under three years old with a congenital heart defect.

The chain links TRBV10-3 to TRBJ2-1; 7 bases align to TRBD1. J lost 5 bases, V lost 0 bases, and 1 base had no gene match. The CDR3 is 14 residues long. CDR1 ENHRY and CDR2 SYGVKD come from the germline V gene. The CDR3 nucleotides read TGTGCCATCAGTGAGTCTGACAGGGACAATGAGCAGTTCTTC. It is translated as CAISESDRDNEQFF.

The rearrangement uses TRBV6-1 and TRBJ2-5, with D uncertain. Trimming stripped 5 bases from V and 9 bases from J, with 7 bases between. The CDR3 is 10 amino acids. The germline V gene encodes CDR1 MNHNS and CDR2 SASEGT. CDR3 sequence: CASSRAPQYF. CDR3 nucleotides: TGTGCCAGCAGTCGCGCGCCCCAGTACTTC.

This chain uses TRBV15 with TRBJ2-1; a possible D gene is TRBD1 (5 bases). Germline V gene sequence: CDR1 LNHNV, CDR2 YYDKDF (reference sequence). V was shortened by 9 bases and J by 5 bases, with 17 bases between the two germline ends. This CDR3 contains 14 residues. This CDR3 reads CATEQGPGNNEQFF. DNA of the CDR3: TGTGCCACTGAACAAGGACCAGGGAACAATGAGCAGTTCTTC.

V usage is TRBV5-6 and J usage is TRBJ1-1; a weak D match, TRBD1 (6 bases). CDR3 length: 14 residues. The V end lost 4 bases, the J end lost 8 bases, and 18 bases lay between the germline ends. Germline V gene lookup returns CDR1 SGHDT and CDR2 YYEEEE. CDR3 nucleotide sequence: TGTGCCAGCAGCACAACGGACAGAACTTCCGAAGCTTTCTTT. This gives the protein CASSTTDRTSEAFF. Full variable domain (outside the CDR3, taken from reference TRBV5-6 and TRBJ1-1): DAGVTQSPTHLIKTRGQQVTLRCSPKSGHDTVSWYQQALGQGPQFIFQYYEEEERQRGNFPDRFSGHQFPNYSSELNVNALLLGDSALYLCASSTTDRTSEAFFGQGTRLTVV.

J is TRBJ2-1 and V is TRBV7-3; possibly TRBD1 for D (6 bases). CDR1 is SGHTA and CDR2 is FQGTGA in the germline V gene. The CDR3 extends over 14 amino acids. The V end lost 0 bases, the J end lost 7 bases, and 10 bases lay between the germline ends. The CDR3 bases are TGTGCCAGCAGCTTAACAGGGGGTAGGAATGAGCAGTTCTTC. This gives the protein CASSLTGGRNEQFF.

The chain recombines TRBV12-2 with TRBJ2-7; TRBD2, the table's D call, was not compared with the DNA. TRBV12-2 is reported as a pseudogene. This CDR3 is built from 16 residues. CDR3 nucleotides: TGTGCAAGTCGCGTGCCCGCGAAGCGGGAGTGCGACGAGCAGTACTTC. It translates to CASRVPAKRECDEQYF.

V usage is TRBV29-1 and J usage is TRBJ2-4; unclear D gene. V was cut by 2 bases and J by 0 bases, with 8 bases left in between. Germline CDR1 reads SQVTM; CDR2 reads ANQGSEA. The CDR3 runs to 14 residues. Written as DNA, the CDR3 is TGCAGCGTTGAATCCCAGTTAGCCAAAAACATTCAGTACTTC. This translates into CSVESQLAKNIQYF.

This clone has only a few counts. This sequence joins TRBV2 and TRBJ2-7; TRBD1 matches at 7 bases. V shed 7 bases and J 6 bases; nucleotides not matched to a gene: 9. The germline V gene has CDR1 SNHLY and CDR2 FYNNEI. The CDR3 has 13 residues. CDR3 bases: TGTGCCAGCACCGAGGGAGACAGGGTCGAGCAGTACTTC. Its translation: CASTEGDRVEQYF.

This clone was picked up a small number of times. V is TRBV19 and J is TRBJ2-4; 9 nucleotides agree with TRBD1. The V gene's germline CDR1 is LNHDA and CDR2 SQIVND (reference sequence). The CDR3 extends over 12 amino acids. V was pared by 7 bases and J by 7 bases, with 2 bases of the junction left unmatched. The CDR3 DNA is TGTGCCAGTATTGGGACAGGGAACATTCAGTACTTC. It translates to CASIGTGNIQYF.

The V call is TRBV5-6, the J call TRBJ1-5; 9 bases agree with TRBD1. This CDR3 region has 15 residues. Losses at the gene ends were 2 bases for V and 7 bases for J; bases not matched to a gene: 7. CDR1 and CDR2 from the germline V gene are SGHDT and YYEEEE. The CDR3: CASSFYRGRGQPQHF. CDR3 in DNA: TGTGCCAGCAGCTTTTACAGGGGGCGCGGGCAGCCCCAGCATTTT.

J is TRBJ2-2 and V is TRBV5-1; 8 nucleotides line up with TRBD1. CDR1 is SGHRS, CDR2 YFSETQ, per germline. The CDR3 is 19 residues long. J lost 3 bases, V lost 3 bases, and 16 bases had no gene match. The CDR3 region is CASSCMPGSGQEYTGELFF. The CDR3 DNA reads TGCGCCAGCAGCTGCATGCCCGGGTCGGGACAGGAGTACACCGGGGAGCTGTTTTTT.

This clone was detected a few times. The rearrangement uses TRBV5-4 and TRBJ2-1, with D possibly matching TRBD2 (6 bases). Germline CDR1 is SGHNT and CDR2 is YYREEE (reference sequence). The CDR3 is made up of 16 amino acids. V gave up 4 bases and J gave up 8 bases, with 22 bases separating them. In nucleotides, the CDR3 is TGTGCCAGCAGCCTCAGAGGAACGGGGGTCAAGGATGAGCAGTTCTTC. It is translated as CASSLRGTGVKDEQFF.

CDR3 sequence: CASSIRSQVGGNQPQHF. The CDR3 DNA is TGTGCCAGTAGTATCCGATCGCAGGTAGGGGGCAATCAGCCCCAGCATTTT. The chain couples TRBV19 to TRBJ1-5, with D possibly TRBD1 on 5 matching bases. V lost 3 bases and J 2 bases, leaving 17 bases between the germline ends. Germline assignment: CDR1 LNHDA and CDR2 SQIVND (reference sequence). This CDR3 has 17 residues.